A selection of T cell receptor beta chains follows, all from one sample in a study of blood T cell repertoires in COVID-19. Profiling relied on immunoSEQ multiplex PCR, and the TCRdb table lists in-frame clones only, not all of them. The sample records about 110,000 clones, roughly 76% being singletons. The sequencing input was peripheral blood. Receptors originate from a woman aged 60-75 years with acute or convalescent COVID-19. The CDR3 runs from the conserved cysteine through the conserved F or W.

j_call v_call cdr3_aa
TRBJ2-2 TRBV5-1 CASSLESVNTGELFF
TRBJ2-7 TRBV9 CASSAPQTGVPYEQYF
TRBJ1-1 TRBV12-3/TRBV12-4 CASSSQGNTEAFF
TRBJ1-6 TRBV14 CASSQANSPLHF
TRBJ1-1 TRBV10-3 CAISEWARDTEAFF
TRBJ1-6 TRBV5-1 CASSPGGENSPLHF
TRBJ1-2 TRBV13 CASSFPGNYGYTF
TRBJ2-7 TRBV7-2 CASSRQTGGSGEQYF
TRBJ1-5 TRBV5-4 CASSDGTKNQPQHF
TRBJ1-1 TRBV7-2 CASSLSLNTEAFF
TRBJ2-7 TRBV4-1 CARRRDDSGTGGYEQYF
TRBJ2-1 TRBV12-5 CASGGLGQGGGEQFF
TRBJ1-5 TRBV19 CASSPDNQPQHF
TRBJ1-1 TRBV5-5 CASSFVQGAFLAEAFF
TRBJ2-7 TRBV10-3 CAISESNRPYEQYF
TRBJ1-3 TRBV30 CAWSVEGNTIYF
TRBJ2-1 TRBV20-1 CSASSRGGTASYNEQFF
TRBJ1-1 TRBV2 CASSRDRNTEAFF
TRBJ1-1 TRBV7-8 CASSLGTGENTEAFF
TRBJ1-1 TRBV10-1 CASNRKEERKAFF
TRBJ2-5 TRBV20-1 CSASKLTQETQYF
TRBJ2-4 TRBV4-1 CASSQDVRVVGGSTKNIQYF
TRBJ1-1 TRBV6-5 CASRPLRRHEAFF
TRBJ1-2 TRBV30 CAWSAGYGGYGYTF
TRBJ1-6 TRBV28 CASSPGAGPTTSPLHF
TRBJ1-6 TRBV6-4 CASSVGDSSPLHF
TRBJ2-1 TRBV27 CASSLSTGGEQFF
TRBJ1-1 TRBV3-1/TRBV3-2 CASSPHREGNEAFF
TRBJ2-7 TRBV6-1 CASSEPGNSYEQYF
TRBJ2-2 TRBV18 CASSPEDRVYGELFF
TRBJ1-2 TRBV28 CASIVGGAQNYGYTF
TRBJ1-5 TRBV3-1/TRBV3-2 CASSPSNQGNQPQHF
TRBJ2-3 TRBV11-2 CASSLRTGLADTQYF
TRBJ2-1 TRBV20-1 CSARALSEQFF
TRBJ1-1 TRBV5-1 CASSLTPGNTEAFF
TRBJ2-2 TRBV9 CASSSWGLDTGELFF
TRBJ2-2 TRBV7-2 CASSLVRGQVFGELFF
TRBJ2-1 TRBV2 CASSEGTSYYNEQFF
TRBJ2-7 TRBV10-1 CASSETITGPYEQYF
TRBJ2-2 TRBV7-9 CASSPENRLEGTGELFF
TRBJ1-1 TRBV24-1 CATSPQAPNTEAFF
TRBJ1-2 TRBV12-3/TRBV12-4 CASSSDPYGYTF
TRBJ2-1 TRBV7-2 CASSLVGGRKVIPYNEQFF
TRBJ1-2 TRBV10-3 CAISDRGGYTF
TRBJ2-1 TRBV7-2 CASRFRGGSSYNEQFF
TRBJ1-2 TRBV18 CASSPEGFDYGYTF
TRBJ1-4 TRBV7-2 CASSPVIGTDEKLFF
TRBJ2-2 TRBV3-1/TRBV3-2 CASRYSGGSGELFF
TRBJ1-1 TRBV29-1 CSVFPTGFGNTEAFF
TRBJ1-5 TRBV6-2/TRBV6-3 CASSSGQGDSQPQHF
TRBJ1-4 TRBV4-2 CASSQEGGAVQKLFF
TRBJ1-2 TRBV29-1 CSADRGLYGYTF
TRBJ2-2 TRBV6-1 CASSVRGQGLDGELFF
TRBJ1-5 TRBV2 CASSDTAVTQPQHF
TRBJ1-1 TRBV9 CASSPDPQGAVTEAFF
TRBJ1-6 TRBV5-1 CASSLAGQGRNSPLHF
TRBJ2-7 TRBV11-2 CASSPYGTGAEQYF
TRBJ1-1 TRBV5-1 CASSSTLNTEAFF
TRBJ1-1 TRBV9 CASGDRGMVGTEAFF